This TCR beta chain was found in a study of cytomegalovirus exposure and HLA in healthy donors. The germline CDR1 and CDR2 sequences are MNHNS and SASEGT. V lost 2 bases and J 1 base, leaving 16 bases between the germline ends. The CDR3 extends over 17 amino acids. The PCR made use of 60 Vbeta and 13 Jbeta primers. TCRdb keeps only in-frame clones here, not all; method: immunoSEQ multiplex PCR. This table has 110,000 or so clones, roughly 76% appearing once. Input material: PBMCs. The chain links TRBV6-1 to TRBJ2-3, with a possible D match to TRBD2 (5 bases). This TCR derives from a man younger than 40 in good health and CMV-seropositive. The CDR3 sequence is CASSENWAGGGTDTQYF. The CDR3 DNA reads as TGTGCCAGCAGTGAAAACTGGGCGGGTGGGGGCACAGATACGCAGTATTTT.